This TCR beta chain was sequenced for a study of cytomegalovirus exposure and HLA in healthy donors. Donors had nominal health at sampling but likely had unrecorded immune exposures. CDR3 size: 16 residues. Germline V gene data show CDR1 as MNHNY and CDR2 as SVGAGI (reference sequence). V lost 4 bases and J lost 2, with 17 bases in between. The PCR ran on 60 Vbeta and 13 Jbeta primers. TCRdb's table, derived via immunoSEQ multiplex PCR, lists solely in-frame clones and lacks some. The table includes approximately 110,000 clones, roughly 68% detected once. Study-level results: A later analysis showed TCR association rates differing by HLA locus, peaking at DRB1 and lowest at HLA-C. Sequence variants that were highly shared formed a cluster that was likely a sequencing artifact. CMV antigen specificity was confirmed in vitro for a few CMV-associated chains.

Points on this clone: Its antigen is not known.

This receptor was obtained from a woman in her twenties or thirties in good health and CMV-seronegative. The chain combines TRBV6-6 with TRBJ2-5, with a possible D match to TRBD2 (6 bases). Sequencing input: PBMCs. The CDR3 here is CASSSGLAMTQETQYF. The CDR3, as DNA: TGTGCCAGCAGTTCGGGGCTAGCGATGACTCAAGAGACCCAGTACTTC.